These 2 T cell receptor beta chains originate from one sample sequenced in a study of blood T cell repertoires in COVID-19. Profiled with immunoSEQ multiplex PCR; TCRdb holds only in-frame clones, not every one. The profile shows 300,000 to 450,000 clones, roughly 90% of them singletons. Sequencing used PBMCs or T cells enriched from blood (not recorded which). These receptor sequences come from a woman aged 25 to 39 who had been exposed to COVID-19.

The chain links TRBV21-1 to TRBJ2-7; the table's D gene call, TRBD1, was not cross checked with the DNA. TRBV21-1 is given as a pseudogene. The CDR3 runs 12 residues. DNA for the CDR3: TGTGCCAGCAGCACCGAAGACAGAGAGCAGTACTTC. This sequence encodes CASSTEDREQYF.

V is TRBV7-9 and J is TRBJ2-3, with 8 positions matching TRBD2. This CDR3 spans 16 amino acids. Germline lookup yields CDR1 SEHNR and CDR2 FQNEAQ (reference sequence). With 1 base clipped from V and 0 bases from J, the junction kept 3 bases outside the gene matches. CDR3 in DNA: TGTGCCAGCAGCTTAGAAGCGGGAGCTAGCACAGATACGCAGTATTTT. Translated, it gives CASSLEAGASTDTQYF.